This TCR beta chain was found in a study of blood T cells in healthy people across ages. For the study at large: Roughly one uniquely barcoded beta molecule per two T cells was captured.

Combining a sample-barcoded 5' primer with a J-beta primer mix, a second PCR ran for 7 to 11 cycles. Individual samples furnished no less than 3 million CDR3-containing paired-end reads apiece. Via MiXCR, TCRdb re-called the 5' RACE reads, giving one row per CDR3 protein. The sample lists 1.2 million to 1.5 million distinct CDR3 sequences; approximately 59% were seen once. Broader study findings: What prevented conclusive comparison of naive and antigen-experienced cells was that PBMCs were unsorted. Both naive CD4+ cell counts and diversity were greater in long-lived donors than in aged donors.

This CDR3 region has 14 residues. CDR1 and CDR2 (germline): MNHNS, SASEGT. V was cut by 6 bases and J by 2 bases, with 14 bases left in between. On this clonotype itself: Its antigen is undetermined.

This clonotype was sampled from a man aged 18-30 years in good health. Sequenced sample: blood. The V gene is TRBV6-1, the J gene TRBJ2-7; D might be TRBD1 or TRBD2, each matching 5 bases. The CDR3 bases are TGTGCCAGCAGGAAAACGGTGGGGGCCTACGAGCAGTACTTC. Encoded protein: CASRKTVGAYEQYF.